The 17 T cell receptor beta chains in this list originate from one sample, sequenced in a study of blood T cells in healthy people across ages. A second PCR of 7 to 11 cycles used a sample-barcoded 5' primer and a J-beta primer mix. MiXCR, applied by TCRdb to the 5' RACE reads, yields one record per CDR3 protein. Among about 1.8 million distinct CDR3 sequences listed, roughly 52% were seen once. The material sequenced was blood. Source of these receptors: a woman aged 35 to 49 in good health.

The chain joins TRBV7-2 to TRBJ2-5; unclear D gene. Trimming shortened V by 5 bases and J by 2 bases, and 18 bases separated the two germline ends. CDR3 length: 16 amino acids. Germline lookup yields CDR1 SGHTA and CDR2 FQGNSA. Here the CDR3 reads CASSDLLFTGQETQYF. The DNA of the CDR3 is TGTGCCAGCAGCGACCTACTATTTACCGGGCAAGAGACCCAGTACTTC.

The CDR3: CASSSWDGYGYTF. The CDR3 DNA follows: TGTGCCAGCAGCTCCTGGGACGGATATGGCTACACCTTC. This sequence joins TRBV5-5 and TRBJ1-2; D possibly corresponds to TRBD1 (5 bases). The CDR3 totals 13 residues. Looked up from germline, CDR1 is SGHKS and CDR2 is YYEKEE (reference sequence). V was cut by 3 bases and J by 5 bases, with 11 bases left in between. Full variable domain (rest looked up from reference TRBV5-5 and TRBJ1-2): DAGVTQSPTHLIKTRGQQVTLRCSPISGHKSVSWYQQVLGQGPQFIFQYYEKEERGRGNFPDRFSARQFPNYSSELNVNALLLGDSALYLCASSSWDGYGYTFGSGTRLTVV.

The CDR3 reads CASSAPTSHTQYF. CDR3 in DNA: TGTGCCAGCAGCGCCCCGACTTCCCATACGCAGTATTTT. The chain couples TRBV7-9 to TRBJ2-3; unclear D gene. Germline CDR1 and CDR2: SEHNR and FQNEAQ (reference sequence). Trimming took 5 bases from V and 7 from J, leaving 13 bases between them. This CDR3 is 13 amino acids long.

V and J are TRBV5-5 and TRBJ1-2, with D hard to call. CDR1 is SGHKS and CDR2 is YYEKEE in the germline V gene (reference sequence). There are 14 residues in the CDR3. V shed 0 bases and J shed 2 bases, with 8 bases lying between them. The CDR3 loop reads CASSLDSKNYGYTF. The CDR3 nucleotides read TGTGCCAGCAGCTTGGACAGCAAAAACTATGGCTACACCTTC.

This rearrangement joins TRBV15 to TRBJ2-1, with 8 positions matching TRBD2. Trimming at V came to 3 bases and at J to 7 bases, leaving 11 bases not matched to a gene. In germline, CDR1 is LNHNV, CDR2 YYDKDF (reference sequence). CDR3 length: 16 amino acids. CDR3 sequence: CATSRGGGIKANEQFF. The CDR3 coding sequence is TGTGCCACCAGCAGGGGCGGGGGGATTAAAGCAAATGAGCAGTTCTTC. Variable domain in full (rest from reference TRBV15 and TRBJ2-1): DAMVIQNPRYQVTQFGKPVTLSCSQTLNHNVMYWYQQKSSQAPKLLFHYYDKDFNNEADTPDNFQSRRPNTSFCFLDIRSPGLGDTAMYLCATSRGGGIKANEQFFGPGTRLTVL.

The chain has TRBV7-2 and TRBJ2-4; 14 bases align to TRBD2. Unmatched junction bases numbered 7, after V lost 3 bases and J lost 0 bases. The germline CDR1 and CDR2 sequences are SGHTA and FQGNSA. This CDR3 contains 19 residues. The CDR3 DNA reads as TGTGCCAGCAGCTTGGGACTAGCGGGGGAGGGGGGAGCCAAAAACATTCAGTACTTC. It is translated as CASSLGLAGEGGAKNIQYF.

This rearrangement joins TRBV12-3 or TRBV12-4 to TRBJ2-1; 12 nucleotides align to TRBD2. The J segment lost 11 bases and the V segment lost 5 bases, leaving 10 bases of the junction unmatched. CDR3 length: 15 amino acids. CDR3 residues: CASSDTSGGPGKQFF. Here the CDR3 DNA reads TGTGCCAGCAGTGACACTAGCGGGGGGCCCGGTAAGCAGTTCTTC.

V usage is TRBV28 and J usage is TRBJ2-2, with D maybe TRBD2 (5 bases). This CDR3 has 15 residues. Germline CDR1 reads MDHEN; CDR2 reads SYDVKM. Deletions cut 4 bases from V and 0 bases from J, with 9 bases between. The CDR3 here is CASSSEAANTGELFF. The CDR3 DNA sequence: TGTGCCAGCAGTTCGGAGGCCGCGAACACCGGGGAGCTGTTTTTT. Full variable domain (rest looked up from reference TRBV28 and TRBJ2-2): DVKVTQSSRYLVKRTGEKVFLECVQDMDHENMFWYRQDPGLGLRLIYFSYDVKMKEKGDIPEGYSVSREKKERFSLILESASTNQTSMYLCASSSEAANTGELFFGEGSRLTVL.

The rearrangement links TRBV6-5 to TRBJ2-2; a possible D gene is TRBD2 (6 bases). Germline V gives CDR1 MNHEY, CDR2 SVGAGI. With 5 bases removed from V and 9 bases from J, the gap between germline ends came to 10 bases. There are 12 residues in the CDR3. The CDR3, as DNA: TGTGCCAGCAGTAAGGGAGGTAGGGAGCTGTTTTTT. Translating it yields CASSKGGRELFF.

This clonotype has a handful of counts. This CDR3 is CASSLPGQNEKLFF. The CDR3, as DNA: TGTGCCAGCAGCTTACCGGGACAGAATGAAAAACTGTTTTTT. The chain uses TRBV7-9 and TRBJ1-4; 7 nucleotides align to TRBD1. V lost 2 bases, J lost 5 bases, and 2 bases stayed unmatched. Germline V gives CDR1 SEHNR, CDR2 FQNEAQ (reference sequence). CDR3 size: 14 residues. The full variable domain, with the rest looked up from reference TRBV7-9 and TRBJ1-4, is DTGVSQNPRHKITKRGQNVTFRCDPISEHNRLYWYRQTLGQGPEFLTYFQNEAQLEKSRLLSDRFSAERPKGSFSTLEIQRTEQGDSAMYLCASSLPGQNEKLFFGSGTQLSVL.

For this clonotype: One end of the junction does not line up with germline, which may come from a read error. The chain couples TRBV7-9 to TRBJ1-4, with D tentatively TRBD1 (5 bases). The CDR3 contains 15 residues. CDR1 is SEHNR, CDR2 FQNEAQ, per germline (reference sequence). The CDR3: CANSLELRVGEKLFF. The CDR3 DNA reads as TGTGCCAACAGCTTAGAGCTCAGGGTTGGGGAAAAACTGTTTTTT.

The chain carries TRBV28 and TRBJ2-7; 9 bases line up with TRBD1. Germline-derived CDR1 and CDR2 are MDHEN and SYDVKM. V lost 8 bases and J lost 1; bases outside the gene matches: 6. The CDR3 runs to 14 residues. The CDR3 DNA is TGTGCCAGCGGACCGGACAGGGGTTCCTACGAGCAGTACTTC. Translating it yields CASGPDRGSYEQYF.

V is TRBV9 and J is TRBJ2-1; 7 nucleotides agree with TRBD2. Germline V lookup: CDR1 SGDLS, CDR2 YYNGEE. After removal of 0 bases from V and 8 bases from J, the junction contained 20 bases not matched to a gene. The CDR3 length is 19 residues. The CDR3 sequence is CASSVASGGPDAIWDEQFF. The CDR3, as DNA: TGTGCCAGCAGCGTAGCTAGCGGCGGGCCAGACGCAATATGGGATGAGCAGTTCTTC.

This clonotype was recorded a few times. The chain recombines TRBV29-1 with TRBJ1-2; a weak D match, TRBD1 (5 bases). The CDR3 extends over 13 amino acids. V was shortened by 4 bases and J by 4 bases, with 13 bases between the two germline ends. Germline V gene data show CDR1 as SQVTM and CDR2 as ANQGSEA. The CDR3 spells CSVVQGDSYGYTF. CDR3 nucleotides: TGCAGCGTTGTCCAGGGAGATTCCTATGGCTACACCTTC.

This clonotype has only a few counts. The genes are TRBV6-2 or TRBV6-3 and TRBJ2-3, with a weak D call TRBD2 (6 bases). The CDR3 covers 16 residues. The germline V gene has CDR1 MNHEY and CDR2 SVGEGT. Trimming shortened V by 8 bases and J by 0 bases, and 18 bases separated the two germline ends. As DNA, the CDR3 is TGTGCCAGCCACCTTGATACTAGCACTAGCACAGATACGCAGTATTTT. The encoded protein is CASHLDTSTSTDTQYF.

The gene calls are TRBV6-1 and TRBJ2-5; D perhaps matches TRBD1 (6 bases). The better agreement between TRBJ2-7 and the DNA end casts doubt on the J call. This CDR3 has 16 amino acids. Germline loops: CDR1 MNHNS, CDR2 SASEGT. This chain's CDR3 is CASGASPGHISYEQYF. CDR3 sequence (DNA): TGTGCCAGCGGTGCTTCACCGGGACATATCTCCTACGAGCAGTACTTC.

As to this clonotype: A single base separates this from a much larger clone, so it may be a read error. The chain uses TRBV7-6 and TRBJ1-4, with a possible D match to TRBD1 (5 bases). This CDR3 spans 14 amino acids. V lost 4 bases to trimming and J lost 3 bases, with 9 bases between them. Germline V gene data show CDR1 as SGHVS and CDR2 as FNYEAQ. CDR3: CASSSLGANEKLFF. DNA for the CDR3: TGTGCCAGCAGCTCACTGGGGGCTAATGAAAAACTGTTTTTT.